The clone carrying this T cell receptor (beta chain) was recorded at least ten times. Its cognate antigen is unknown. This sample is drawn from a study of T cell repertoires in cytomegalovirus infection. About the study: CMV epitopes that were recently identified and HLA-C-restricted were used alongside well-studied HLA-B-restricted ones. Public TCR beta signatures were indicative of both CMV infection and a matching HLA type. General observations from the study: HLA-C-restricted CMV-specific TCR beta clonotypes were dominant in the ex vivo response.

A single record per CDR3 protein comes from TCRdb applying MiXCR to the reads. The data show about a million distinct CDR3 sequences, less than 40% seen once. Trimming stripped 5 bases from V and 0 bases from J, with 14 bases between. The germline V gene encodes CDR1 MNHEY and CDR2 SVGAGI. CDR3 length equals 16 residues. The input for sequencing was cultured CD8+ T cells from PBMCs, taken from culture after CMV antigen stimulation. The sequence was obtained from a human donor in good health (CMV status not recorded). Some clones in this sample may be carry-over from other donors' samples. V is TRBV6-5 and J is TRBJ1-3; D gene ambiguous. The CDR3 DNA is TGTGCCAGCAGTCCGTTTCTCCAGTACTCTGGAAACACCATATATTTT. This encodes CASSPFLQYSGNTIYF.